What follows are 21 T cell receptor beta chains derived from one specimen sequenced in a study of blood T cells in healthy people across ages. A sample-barcoded 5' primer and a J-beta primer mix were used in a second PCR of about 7 to 12 cycles. MiXCR, applied by TCRdb to the 5' RACE reads, yields one record per CDR3 protein. The repertoire holds 1.8 million or so distinct CDR3 sequences, with about two fifths as singletons. Sequencing was performed on blood. These TCRs come from a human donor in good health.

This rearrangement joins TRBV5-1 to TRBJ2-1; no reliable D call. The CDR3 is made up of 15 amino acids. The V end was cut by 6 bases, the J end by 0 bases, with 13 bases between. Germline CDR1 is SGHRS and CDR2 is YFSETQ. CDR3 in amino acids: CASTPIFSSYNEQFF. The CDR3 nucleotides read TGCGCCAGCACCCCAATCTTCAGCTCCTACAATGAGCAGTTCTTC.

The CDR3 protein is CASSTRQGEGCTF. The CDR3 DNA reads TGTGCTAGCAGCACACGACAGGGGGAAGGCTGCACCTTC. The chain recombines TRBV21-1 with TRBJ1-2; TRBD1 reflects the table's D call only, with no check against the DNA. TRBV21-1 is shown as a pseudogene. The CDR3 consists of 13 residues.

This sequence joins TRBV7-2 and TRBJ2-5, with 7 bases aligning to TRBD2. Germline-derived CDR1 and CDR2 are SGHTA and FQGNSA. V was clipped by 4 bases and J by 7 bases; unmatched bases: 15. The CDR3 spans 16 residues. The CDR3 DNA follows: TGTGCCAGCAGCTCAGCAGGTAGCGGGCCCGGAGTGACCCAGTACTTC. This codes for CASSSAGSGPGVTQYF.

This rearrangement joins TRBV5-5 to TRBJ2-7; D may match TRBD1 or TRBD2 (6 bases each). This CDR3 spans 15 amino acids. CDR1 is SGHKS, CDR2 YYEKEE, per germline (reference sequence). Trimming shortened V by 0 bases and J by 10 bases, and 20 bases separated the two germline ends. DNA for the CDR3: TGTGCCAGCAGCTTGGCTCTTGGCAGCCCGGGGGCCCAGTACTTC. It is translated as CASSLALGSPGAQYF.

The chain links TRBV7-3 to TRBJ2-1, with 7 bases lining up with TRBD1. The J segment lost 0 bases and the V segment lost 4 bases, leaving 6 bases of the junction unmatched. The CDR3 extends over 16 amino acids. Germline CDR1 is SGHTA and CDR2 is FQGTGA. The DNA of the CDR3 is TGTGCCAGCAGCTCAACGACAGGGAGCTCCTACAATGAGCAGTTCTTC. Protein sequence: CASSSTTGSSYNEQFF.

This sequence joins TRBV20-1 and TRBJ2-4; tentatively, D is TRBD2 (5 bases). Germline lookup yields CDR1 DFQATT and CDR2 SNEGSKA (reference sequence). This CDR3 has 11 residues. V lost 6 bases to trimming and J lost 8 bases, with 11 bases between them. The CDR3 nucleotides are TGCAGTGCGCCCTCGGAGGACATTCAGTACTTC. It translates to CSAPSEDIQYF.

The rearrangement joins TRBV6-6 to TRBJ2-7; 8 bases align to TRBD1. The trim removed 5 bases at V and 3 bases at J, leaving 6 bases unmatched. Germline lookup yields CDR1 MNHNY and CDR2 SVGAGI (reference sequence). The CDR3 is 14 residues long. The CDR3 reads CASSTRDRFYEQYF. CDR3 nucleotide sequence: TGTGCCAGCAGTACTCGGGACAGGTTCTACGAGCAGTACTTC.

The chain carries TRBV27 and TRBJ1-6; D gene uncertain. Germline V gene data show CDR1 as MNHEY and CDR2 as SMNVEV (reference sequence). This CDR3 is 15 amino acids long. V was pared by 4 bases and J by 9 bases, with 16 bases between. The CDR3 sequence is CASSSASRLISPLHF. The CDR3, as DNA: TGTGCCAGCAGTTCGGCCAGCCGGTTGATTTCACCCCTCCACTTT.

This clonotype was seen only a few times. This sequence joins TRBV4-1 and TRBJ2-5; TRBD1 is a possible D gene (6 bases). The germline gives CDR1 MGHRA, CDR2 YSYEKL. There are 15 residues in the CDR3. V was shortened by 4 bases and J by 3 bases, with 15 bases between the two germline ends. The chain's CDR3 is CASSRIPGTKETQYF. The CDR3 DNA reads TGCGCCAGCAGCCGAATTCCCGGGACAAAAGAGACCCAGTACTTC.

This clonotype has just a few counts. The chain has TRBV18 and TRBJ1-2; D is ambiguous. CDR1 and CDR2 from the germline V gene are KGHSH and LQKENI. The CDR3 length is 14 residues. Trimming shortened V by 0 bases and J by 5 bases, and 10 bases separated the two germline ends. The CDR3, as DNA: TGTGCCAGCTCACCACCGACGGACCGATATGGCTACACCTTC. Amino acids: CASSPPTDRYGYTF.

This clonotype was recorded many times. The gene calls are TRBV12-3 or TRBV12-4 and TRBJ1-6; tentative D call: TRBD1 (5 bases). The CDR3 is made up of 15 amino acids. Trimming pared 3 bases from V and 6 bases from J, leaving 12 bases between. The DNA of the CDR3 is TGTGCCAGCAGTTTCGGGACTGCCCTTAATTCACCCCTCCACTTT. This encodes CASSFGTALNSPLHF.

Details on this clonotype: Its ends do not fully match the called genes, so a read error is possible. In DNA form, the CDR3 reads TGTGCCGGCAATGACGGGATAAACTCTGGGGCCAACGTCCCGACTTTC. This translates into CAGNDGINSGANVPTF. J is TRBJ2-6 and V is TRBV9; D assignment may be TRBD1 or TRBD2 (5 bases each). This CDR3 is built from 16 residues. Germline V gives CDR1 SGDLS, CDR2 YYNGEE.

This chain links TRBV7-2 with TRBJ2-1; D perhaps matches TRBD2 (5 bases). This CDR3 is 15 amino acids long. V gave up 5 bases and J gave up 2 bases, with 13 bases separating them. Germline lookup yields CDR1 SGHTA and CDR2 FQGNSA. Here the CDR3 DNA reads TGTGCCAGCAGCCGAAGCGGAGTGACCTACAATGAGCAGTTCTTC. This sequence encodes CASSRSGVTYNEQFF.

The chain combines TRBV13 with TRBJ2-1; a possible D gene is TRBD1 (5 bases). The CDR3 extends over 15 amino acids. V lost 5 bases and J lost 6, with 17 bases in between. The V gene's germline CDR1 is PRHDT and CDR2 FYEKMQ (reference sequence). CDR3 residues: CASSPRVQGPNEQFF. In DNA, the CDR3 is TGTGCCAGCAGCCCCCGAGTCCAGGGTCCCAATGAGCAGTTCTTC.

This chain links TRBV2 with TRBJ2-4; the D gene is possibly TRBD2 (6 bases). Looked up from germline, CDR1 is SNHLY and CDR2 is FYNNEI. V was cut by 8 bases and J by 5 bases, with 13 bases left in between. CDR3 length: 13 residues. CDR3 amino acids: CASGSGLENIQYF. In DNA, the CDR3 is TGTGCCAGCGGGTCGGGACTCGAAAACATTCAGTACTTC.

This clonotype was observed a handful of times. The chain uses TRBV20-1 and TRBJ1-2, with TRBD1 matching 9 bases. Unmatched junction bases numbered 13, after V lost 5 bases and J lost 6 bases. Germline loops: CDR1 DFQATT, CDR2 SNEGSKA (reference sequence). The CDR3 is made up of 15 amino acids. The CDR3 DNA follows: TGCAGTGCTCCCACGTCTGGACAGGGGTATAATGGCTACACCTTC. Translating it yields CSAPTSGQGYNGYTF.

This clonotype came up a few times. V gene TRBV29-1 combines with J gene TRBJ2-6; D is uncertain. The CDR3 is 13 amino acids. V was clipped by 3 bases and J by 2 bases, with 5 bases between them. The germline V gene encodes CDR1 SQVTM and CDR2 ANQGSEA. In nucleotides, the CDR3 is TGCAGCGTTGACTCAACTGGGGCCAACGTCCTGACTTTC. Protein: CSVDSTGANVLTF.

This rearrangement joins TRBV6-4 to TRBJ1-2; weak D call: TRBD1 (6 bases). Germline V gives CDR1 MRHNA, CDR2 SNTAGT. Trimming removed 3 bases at V and 3 bases at J, with 11 bases between. The CDR3 is made up of 14 amino acids. The DNA of the CDR3 is TGTGCCAGCAGTGAACAGGGCCTCCACTATGGCTACACCTTC. Translation: CASSEQGLHYGYTF.

This chain joins TRBV6-5 and TRBJ2-5; D is possibly TRBD1 or TRBD2 (6 bases each). The germline V gene has CDR1 MNHEY and CDR2 SVGAGI. This CDR3 contains 11 residues. Between the trimmed V and J ends, which lost 3 bases and 11 bases, there was a span of 10 bases. The CDR3: CASSYGGGQYF. CDR3 DNA sequence: TGTGCCAGCAGTTATGGAGGGGGGCAGTACTTC.

The chain combines TRBV4-2 with TRBJ1-5; D not certain. V lost 3 bases, J lost 9 bases, and 18 bases lay in between. Per germline, CDR1 LGHNA and CDR2 YNFKEQ. The CDR3 sequence is 15 residues long. DNA for the CDR3: TGTGCCAGCAGCCATCGAAGGGTGACCGATCGGCCCCAGCATTTT. Translation: CASSHRRVTDRPQHF.

This clonotype was seen only a few times. V usage is TRBV2 and J usage is TRBJ2-7, with D perhaps TRBD1 or TRBD2 (5 bases each). CDR1 SNHLY and CDR2 FYNNEI come from the germline V gene. The CDR3 loop spans 15 amino acids. Deletions cut 6 bases from V and 1 base from J, with 16 bases between. The CDR3 sequence is CASRGRDAISYEQYF. The DNA for the CDR3 is TGTGCCAGCAGAGGTCGGGACGCAATTTCCTACGAGCAGTACTTC. The full variable domain, in which reference TRBV2 and TRBJ2-7 provide the parts outside the CDR3, is EPEVTQTPSHQVTQMGQEVILRCVPISNHLYFYWYRQILGQKVEFLVSFYNNEISEKSEIFDDQFSVERPDGSNFTLKIRSTKLEDSAMYFCASRGRDAISYEQYFGPGTRLTVT.